One and the same sample provided the 22 T cell receptor beta chains below, sequenced in a study of shared clonotypes between healthy human individuals. Sequencing was performed with immunoSEQ multiplex PCR; in TCRdb, only in-frame clones are kept and a portion is missing. The top ten hold about 12% of the sample, which has about half a million clones, over 70% seen once. Sequencing was performed on PBMCs. The receptors stem from a woman in her thirties or forties in good health. Some clones in this sample may be carry-over from other donors' samples.

In its sample, this clone was seen once. A far larger clone is one nucleotide away, so this likely arose from a read error. CDR3 residues: CDSSYLKGYTF. The CDR3 nucleotides are TGTGACAGCAGTTATCTTAAGGGCTACACCTTC. The chain combines TRBV28 with TRBJ1-2; D uncertain. This CDR3 comprises 11 residues. Germline CDR1 and CDR2: MDHEN and SYDVKM.

The rearrangement uses TRBV18 and TRBJ2-2; 7 bases map to TRBD1. Germline CDR1 reads KGHSH; CDR2 reads LQKENI. Unmatched junction bases numbered 6, after V lost 2 bases and J lost 6 bases. The CDR3 spans 15 residues. In DNA form, the CDR3 reads TGTGCCAGCTCACCAACAGGGGAGTTGCCCGGGGAGCTGTTTTTT. It codes for CASSPTGELPGELFF. The full variable domain, its missing parts supplied by reference TRBV18 and TRBJ2-2, is NAGVMQNPRHLVRRRGQEARLRCSPMKGHSHVYWYRQLPEEGLKFMVYLQKENIIDESGMPKERFSAEFPKEGPSILRIQQVVRGDSAAYFCASSPTGELPGELFFGEGSRLTVL.

Regarding this clone: One base separates it from a far larger clone, so it is likely a read error. This chain uses TRBV18 with TRBJ1-1, with a tentative D call TRBD1 (5 bases). Germline CDR1 is KGHSH and CDR2 is LQKENI. The CDR3 extends over 17 amino acids. V was clipped by 4 bases and J by 0 bases, with 18 bases between them. The CDR3 nucleotides are TGTGCCAGCTCACAACGGGGGACGGAGGGACTGAACACTGAAGCTTTCTTT. Translating it yields CASSQRGTEGLNTEAFF.

To note about this clone: Additional DNA sequences in this sample encode the identical CDR3. The chain recombines TRBV5-1 with TRBJ2-5, with unresolved D. Trimming shortened V by 0 bases and J by 4 bases, and 4 bases separated the two germline ends. CDR1 and CDR2 from the germline V gene are SGHRS and YFSETQ. The CDR3 extends over 12 amino acids. The CDR3 DNA sequence: TGCGCCAGCAGCTTGGGGCTAGAGACCCAGTACTTC. Translating it yields CASSLGLETQYF.

V gene TRBV25-1 combines with J gene TRBJ2-7; 10 nucleotides line up with TRBD2. V shed 1 base and J 4 bases; nucleotides not matched to a gene: 4. The CDR3 is 15 residues long. Per the germline V gene, CDR1 is MGHDK and CDR2 is SYGVNS. The CDR3 coding sequence is TGTGCCAGCAGTGAATCTCTAGCGGGAGCTTACGAGCAGTACTTC. The encoded protein is CASSESLAGAYEQYF.

The rearrangement uses TRBV5-8 and TRBJ2-7; TRBD2 is a possible D gene (5 bases). V dropped 4 bases and J dropped 6 bases, with 14 bases sitting between them. The V gene's germline CDR1 is SGHTS and CDR2 YDEGEE. The CDR3 runs to 13 residues. The CDR3 region has the DNA TGTGCCAGCAGCCGGGGTCCGGCTCGCGAGCAGTACTTC. It is translated as CASSRGPAREQYF.

The V and J genes are TRBV7-8 and TRBJ1-4; D gene unclear. CDR1 is SGHVS, CDR2 FQNEAQ, per germline. The CDR3 length is 12 residues. V dropped 5 bases and J dropped 5 bases, with 6 bases sitting between them. For the CDR3, the DNA is TGTGCCAGCAGCGGACGAAATGAAAAACTGTTTTTT. This codes for CASSGRNEKLFF.

The table lists this clone with a count of one. In nucleotides, the CDR3 is TGTGCCAGCAGCATAACAGGCGATACGCAGTATTTT. This translates into CASSITGDTQYF. The rearrangement joins TRBV7-9 to TRBJ2-3; tentatively, D is TRBD1 (5 bases). This CDR3 is 12 amino acids long. Germline CDR1 and CDR2: SEHNR and FQNEAQ (reference sequence). Trimming took 5 bases from V and 6 from J, leaving 9 bases between them.

The chain joins TRBV7-3 to TRBJ2-3; no reliable D call. V lost 5 bases and J lost 2, with 14 bases in between. CDR1 and CDR2 from the germline V gene are SGHTA and FQGTGA. The CDR3 runs 15 residues. The CDR3 coding sequence is TGTGCCAGCAGCCCCCGAGGATCAGACACAGATACGCAGTATTTT. It is translated as CASSPRGSDTDTQYF.

The table lists this clone with a count of one. This chain joins TRBV7-8 and TRBJ2-5; 9 bases map to TRBD1. V dropped 8 bases and J dropped 5; count of bases not matched to a gene: 9. CDR3 length: 14 amino acids. Germline assignment: CDR1 SGHVS and CDR2 FQNEAQ. CDR3 DNA: TGTGCCAGCCACACAGGGGGCATCAGGGAGACCCAGTACTTC. It yields the protein CASHTGGIRETQYF.

This chain connects TRBV10-3 to TRBJ2-2; 8 bases agree with TRBD1. The V segment lost 5 bases and the J segment 2 bases; nucleotides outside the gene matches: 4. The CDR3 is 15 residues long. Germline V gives CDR1 ENHRY, CDR2 SYGVKD. CDR3 nucleotide sequence: TGTGCCATCAGTCGGGACAGGACCAACACCGGGGAGCTGTTTTTT. Translating gives CAISRDRTNTGELFF.

The rearrangement uses TRBV18 and TRBJ1-1, with 8 bases matching TRBD1. Germline V gene data show CDR1 as KGHSH and CDR2 as LQKENI. Germline trimming cut 2 bases from V and 1 base from J; bases unmatched to any gene: 0. CDR3 size: 14 residues. CDR3: CASSPGQGNTEAFF. The CDR3 DNA is TGTGCCAGCTCACCAGGACAGGGGAACACTGAAGCTTTCTTT.

The gene calls are TRBV7-2 and TRBJ2-3; D gene unclear. The germline V and J ends were trimmed by 5 bases and 0 bases, with 3 bases remaining between them. The CDR3 loop spans 12 amino acids. Germline V CDR1 and CDR2: SGHTA, FQGNSA. CDR3 protein: CASSASTDTQYF. In DNA, the CDR3 is TGTGCCAGCAGCGCAAGCACAGATACGCAGTATTTT.

The V call is TRBV11-2, the J call TRBJ1-1; D possibly corresponds to TRBD1 (5 bases). The CDR3 extends over 14 amino acids. Looked up from germline, CDR1 is SGHAT and CDR2 is FQNNGV. V was pared by 4 bases and J by 4 bases, with 13 bases between. This CDR3 reads CASSSSFRATEAFF. In DNA form, the CDR3 reads TGTGCCAGCAGCTCCTCCTTCAGGGCCACTGAAGCTTTCTTT.

The V and J genes are TRBV5-1 and TRBJ2-2; TRBD1 matches 9 bases. The CDR3 is 14 residues long. Germline V gives CDR1 SGHRS, CDR2 YFSETQ. The V and J ends lost 6 bases and 4 bases, in that order; junction bases with no gene match: 4. In DNA, the CDR3 is TGCGCCAGCACCATGACAGGGGGCACCGGGGAGCTGTTTTTT. This sequence encodes CASTMTGGTGELFF.

The chain uses TRBV19 and TRBJ1-2; D possibly corresponds to TRBD1 (5 bases). The germline gives CDR1 LNHDA, CDR2 SQIVND (reference sequence). The CDR3 has 13 amino acids. Trimming removed 5 bases from V and 6 bases from J, with 13 bases in between. CDR3 DNA sequence: TGTGCCAGTAGTGGTGGGGCCTGGGATGGCTACACCTTC. Its translation is CASSGGAWDGYTF.

This clone appeared a single time. It is likely a read error: a sequence one base away is far more abundant. This rearrangement joins TRBV2 to TRBJ2-3; maybe TRBD2 (6 bases). The germline CDR1 and CDR2 sequences are SNHLY and FYNNEI. This CDR3 has 14 residues. The CDR3 DNA sequence: TGTGCCAGTGGACTATTCCAAGGCACAGATACGCGGTATTTT. Translating it yields CASGLFQGTDTRYF.

The chain links TRBV5-1 to TRBJ1-2; 8 bases fit TRBD1. CDR1 and CDR2 from the germline V gene are SGHRS and YFSETQ. CDR3 length equals 15 residues. V lost 3 bases to trimming and J lost 2 bases; unmatched junction nucleotides: 6. This CDR3 is CASSWGGQGNYGYTF. The CDR3 nucleotides are TGCGCCAGCAGCTGGGGCGGACAGGGAAACTATGGCTACACCTTC.

The chain carries TRBV5-1 and TRBJ2-6, with D possibly TRBD1 on 6 matching bases. Germline CDR1 reads SGHRS; CDR2 reads YFSETQ. Trimming took off 0 bases at V and 4 bases at J, with 17 bases between the two ends. The CDR3 sequence is 18 residues long. The CDR3, as DNA: TGCGCCAGCAGCTTGGGCAGGGGATGGGTATTGGGGGCCAACGTCCTGACTTTC. Translation: CASSLGRGWVLGANVLTF.

The chain is built from TRBV11-2 and TRBJ1-3; D is unclear. CDR1 is SGHAT and CDR2 is FQNNGV in the germline V gene. The CDR3 extends over 12 amino acids. Trimming cost V 5 bases and J 7 bases, with 9 bases left between them. The CDR3 region has the DNA TGTGCCAGCAGCCTTTCGAGCAACACCATATATTTT. Protein product: CASSLSSNTIYF.

This clone was seen a few times. This chain joins TRBV4-2 and TRBJ2-2, with TRBD2 matching 7 bases. V shed 1 base and J 0 bases; nucleotides not matched to a gene: 5. Germline V gene sequence: CDR1 LGHNA, CDR2 YNFKEQ. The CDR3 is made up of 17 amino acids. DNA for the CDR3: TGTGCCAGCAGCCAAGGGGAGCGGGAAACGAACACCGGGGAGCTGTTTTTT. Protein sequence: CASSQGERETNTGELFF.

The rearrangement links TRBV19 to TRBJ2-1; D gene ambiguous. The ends were cut back, 6 bases at V and 9 bases at J, with 9 bases in the middle. CDR1 is LNHDA and CDR2 is SQIVND in the germline V gene (reference sequence). CDR3 size: 11 residues. The CDR3 protein is CASSYGFEQFF. In DNA form, the CDR3 reads TGTGCCAGTAGCTACGGGTTTGAGCAGTTCTTC.